One sample yielded the 7 T cell receptor beta chains listed below, sequenced in a study of technical replicates of blood from a handful of donors. Sequenced by immunoSEQ multiplex PCR; TCRdb stores in-frame clones only, minus some. Of 80,000 to 90,000 clones listed, about 94% were seen once; the top ten hold roughly 0.23%. Sequencing used T cells isolated from PBMCs. These receptors were taken from a human donor in good health.

The genes are TRBV14 and TRBJ2-5, with a possible D match to TRBD2 (5 bases). V gave up 4 bases and J gave up 5 bases, with 17 bases separating them. Germline loops: CDR1 SGHDN, CDR2 FVKESK. CDR3 length equals 15 residues. The CDR3 loop is CASSPAGVPLETQYF. The CDR3 nucleotides are TGTGCCAGCAGCCCAGCCGGGGTACCCTTGGAGACCCAGTACTTC. Together with reference TRBV14 and TRBJ2-5, the CDR3 gives the full variable domain: EAGVTQFPSHSVIEKGQTVTLRCDPISGHDNLYWYRRVMGKEIKFLLHFVKESKQDESGMPNNRFLAERTGGTYSTLKVQPAELEDSGVYFCASSPAGVPLETQYFGPGTRLLVL.

The chain has TRBV7-9 and TRBJ2-1; no firm D call. CDR1 SEHNR and CDR2 FQNEAQ come from the germline V gene (reference sequence). There are 10 residues in the CDR3. The DNA of the CDR3 is TGTGCTGGTAGTGCGAATGAGCAGTTCTTC. Translating it yields CAGSANEQFF.

V usage is TRBV15 and J usage is TRBJ2-7; D perhaps matches TRBD2 (5 bases). V lost 8 bases and J lost 5, with 16 bases in between. This CDR3 is 13 amino acids long. Looked up from germline, CDR1 is LNHNV and CDR2 is YYDKDF (reference sequence). CDR3 sequence reads: CATASEANDEQYF. CDR3 DNA sequence: TGTGCCACCGCGTCGGAGGCTAATGACGAGCAGTACTTC.

This chain uses TRBV27 with TRBJ2-7; D might be TRBD1 (5 bases). This CDR3 is 13 amino acids long. CDR1 and CDR2 from the germline V gene are MNHEY and SMNVEV (reference sequence). Trimming left V 7 bases short and J 9 bases short, with 19 bases between. The DNA of the CDR3 is TGTGCCAGCACGGTGGGAAGGGGAAACGCGCAGTACTTC. It translates to CASTVGRGNAQYF.

This clone has just one count. The rearrangement uses TRBV10-2 and TRBJ2-3, with a tentative D call TRBD1 (5 bases). This CDR3 comprises 16 residues. Germline V gene sequence: CDR1 WSHSY, CDR2 SAAADI. V gave up 3 bases and J gave up 5 bases, with 18 bases separating them. The CDR3 nucleotides are TGCGCCAGCAGTGATAATGGGGCTAGGCCCTTAGATACGCAGTATTTT. Residues: CASSDNGARPLDTQYF.

V is TRBV6-5 and J is TRBJ2-1; the match to TRBD1 covers 10 bases. V gave up 0 bases and J gave up 7 bases; unmatched junction bases: 3. This CDR3 has 15 residues. Germline V lookup: CDR1 MNHEY, CDR2 SVGAGI. In nucleotides, the CDR3 is TGTGCCAGCAGTTACTCGGGGGACAGGGGTAATGAGCAGTTCTTC. Translated, it gives CASSYSGDRGNEQFF.

The CDR3 region has the DNA TGTGCCAGCAGGGTCCCGGGACAGGCTAACTATGGCTACACCTTC. Translation: CASRVPGQANYGYTF. The chain carries TRBV7-9 and TRBJ1-2; 8 bases are a match to TRBD1. The V gene end was trimmed by 6 bases and the J gene end by 0 bases; junction bases not matched to a gene: 6. Germline assignment: CDR1 SEHNR and CDR2 FQNEAQ (reference sequence). The CDR3 is 15 amino acids.